Below, one T cell receptor beta chain is given with its context. Its antigen remains unidentified. About 9.9 milliliters of peripheral blood were drawn from each donor. This sample is part of a study of blood T cells in healthy people across ages. General study findings and limits: The fall in TCR beta diversity per million T cells was roughly linear with age.

Trimming removed 5 bases at V and 6 bases at J, with 11 bases between. This CDR3 region has 12 residues. The V gene's germline CDR1 is SGHAT and CDR2 FQNNGV. Through a sample-barcoded 5' primer and a J-beta primer mix, a second PCR was run for roughly 6 to 12 cycles. MiXCR was run by TCRdb on the 5' RACE reads, yielding one entry per CDR3 protein. Of roughly 500,000 distinct CDR3 sequences listed, 27% are singletons. The J gene is TRBJ2-7, the V gene TRBV11-2; D remains ambiguous. Input material: blood. This receptor was identified in a woman aged 70-85 years in good health. The CDR3 loop is CASSQSHLEQYF. In nucleotides, the CDR3 is TGTGCCAGCAGCCAATCACATCTCGAGCAGTACTTC.